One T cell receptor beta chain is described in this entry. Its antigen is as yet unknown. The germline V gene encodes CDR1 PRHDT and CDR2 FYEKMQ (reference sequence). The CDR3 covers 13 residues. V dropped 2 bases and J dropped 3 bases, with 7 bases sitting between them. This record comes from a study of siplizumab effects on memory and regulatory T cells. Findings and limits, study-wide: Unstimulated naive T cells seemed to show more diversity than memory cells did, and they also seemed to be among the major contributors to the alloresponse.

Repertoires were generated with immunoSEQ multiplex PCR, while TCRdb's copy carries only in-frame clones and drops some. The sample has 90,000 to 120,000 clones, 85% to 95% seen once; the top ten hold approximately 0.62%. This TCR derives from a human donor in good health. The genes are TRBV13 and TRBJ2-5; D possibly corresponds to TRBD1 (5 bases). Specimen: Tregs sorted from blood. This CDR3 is CASSLSREETQYF. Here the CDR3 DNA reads TGTGCCAGCAGCTTAAGCAGGGAAGAGACCCAGTACTTC.